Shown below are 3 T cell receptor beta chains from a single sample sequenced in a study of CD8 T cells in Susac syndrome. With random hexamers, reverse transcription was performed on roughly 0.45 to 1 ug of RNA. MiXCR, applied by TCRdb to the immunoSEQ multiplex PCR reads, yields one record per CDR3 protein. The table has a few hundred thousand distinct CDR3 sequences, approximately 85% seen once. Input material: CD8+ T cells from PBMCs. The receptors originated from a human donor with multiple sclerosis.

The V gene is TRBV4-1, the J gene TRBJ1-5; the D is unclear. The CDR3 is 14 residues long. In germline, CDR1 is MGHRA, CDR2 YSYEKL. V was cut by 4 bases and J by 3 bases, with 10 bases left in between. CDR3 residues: CASSPQVINQPQHF. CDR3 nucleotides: TGCGCCAGCAGCCCCCAGGTTATCAATCAGCCCCAGCATTTT.

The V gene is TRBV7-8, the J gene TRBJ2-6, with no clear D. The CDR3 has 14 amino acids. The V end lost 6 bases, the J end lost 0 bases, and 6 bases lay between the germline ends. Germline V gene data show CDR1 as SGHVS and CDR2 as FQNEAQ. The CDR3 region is CASRRSSGANVLTF. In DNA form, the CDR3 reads TGTGCCAGCAGAAGGAGCTCTGGGGCCAACGTCCTGACTTTC.

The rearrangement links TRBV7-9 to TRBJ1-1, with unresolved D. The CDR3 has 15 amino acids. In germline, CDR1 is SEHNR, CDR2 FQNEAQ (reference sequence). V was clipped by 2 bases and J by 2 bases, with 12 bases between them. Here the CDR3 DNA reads TGTGCCAGCAGCTTACATCTGGGCGTAAACACTGAAGCTTTCTTT. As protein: CASSLHLGVNTEAFF.